This TCR beta chain was identified during a study of CXCR3-negative and CXCR3-positive naive CD8 T cells (dated by TCRdb to 2018 to 2020). For the wider study: In total, about 150 million TRB reads were obtained, which works out to roughly 1.5 +/- 0.3 million reads per library. For the TRBV-TRBJ cluster analysis, the naive subsets came from 5 donors, while the memory cells came from 3 donors. Data from roughly eleven donors, pooled across two independent experiments, went into the diversity and physicochemical repertoire analyses. What the research found in general, with its limitations: TRB CDR3s from CXCR3-positive naive cells showed higher hydrophobicity (lower Kidera factor 4), lower energy, and higher strength and volume indices than CXCR3-negative naive cells. Because surface CD5, which is linked to self-reactivity in mice, was comparable between the naive subsets, TCR interaction strength was also inferred from TRB CDR3 physicochemical properties. Repertoire diversity was comparably high in both naive subsets but much lower in memory CD8+ T cells. CXCR3 expression partially decreased after cryopreservation, so most assays used freshly isolated PBMCs. Within the same donor, TRBV-TRBJ usage looked similar between naive CXCR3-negative and CXCR3-positive cells, but memory cells had distinct patterns.

Including the terminal cysteine and phenylalanine, the CDR3 comprises 17 residues. The nucleotide record is missing. Per the germline V gene (reference sequence), DFQATT is the CDR1 and SNEGSKA is the CDR2. For each CD8+ T cell subset, flow sorting was done in triplicate, and a few hundred thousand cells per subset went directly into RLT lysis buffer. Naive CD8+ T cells were defined stringently as CD45RO-CCR7+CD27+CD95- to exclude memory contaminants. Peripheral blood mononuclear cells were isolated from buffy coats using standard density gradient centrifugation. A FACSAria III was used to flow-sort naive CD8+ T cells into CXCR3-negative and CXCR3-positive populations. An RNeasy Mini Kit was used to extract total RNA from the sorted cells. As for this clonotype: Its binding antigen is unknown.

The reads were generated on a NextSeq 550. The Human TCR Profiling Kit (MiLaboratory) was used to prepare UMI-labeled 5' RACE TRB cDNA libraries. cDNA synthesis used the entire amount of extracted RNA, and PCR amplification then used the entire amount of cDNA produced. Libraries were prepared in parallel with an identical number of PCR cycles. In the authors' own workflow: MIGEC and MiXCR extracted about 57,000 +/- 9,900 unique UMI-labeled TRB cDNA molecules per library, requiring at least two reads per UMI. Each library averaged about 37,000 +/- 9,700 functional in-frame TRB CDR3 nucleotide clonotypes without stop codons. After downsampling to 5000 UMI-labeled TRB molecules per sample, diversity metrics, including normalized Shannon-Wiener and Chao1, were computed in VDJtools. VDJtools was used to calculate clonotype-size-weighted physicochemical properties of the central five CDR3 residues, namely interaction energy, strength, volume and Kidera factor 4. Reads reprocessed by TCRdb are summarized as one entry per CDR3 protein sequence, and DNA is absent. Here the V and J calls rest on TCRdb's processing, not on the authors' analysis. For this sample, the table gives some 140,000 distinct CDR3 sequences. About 0.44% of the sample lies in the top ten.

The receptor's source is a human donor in good health. Some clones in this sample may be carry-over from other donors' samples. The V and J genes are TRBV20-1 and TRBJ2-2; the TCRdb call, TRBD2, lacks DNA for checking. Material: naive CXCR3+ CD8+ T cells from blood. Sample cell subset or site, as interpreted from the label and publication: CD45RO-CCR7+CD27+CD95- naive CD8+ T cells expressing CXCR3 (TNR3+). CDR3 sequence: CSARDLGGRFPPGELFF.